The following is a TCR beta chain sequence with its context. Those who served as multiple sclerosis controls were treatment-naive patients with stable or active relapsing-remitting disease. TEMRA cells were FACS-enriched and CD8+ and CD4+ T cells negatively isolated. Germline V lookup: CDR1 LGHDT, CDR2 YNNKEL (reference sequence). The CDR3 runs to 16 residues. The ends were cut back, 1 base at V and 2 bases at J, with 15 bases in the middle. Random hexamers served to reverse transcribe roughly 0.45 to 1 ug RNA. The TCR beta CDR3 was amplified by immunoSEQ multiplex PCR across 54 Vbeta, 13 Jbeta. TCRdb analysed the immunoSEQ multiplex PCR reads with MiXCR anew, one entry per CDR3 protein. The sample consists of a few hundred thousand distinct CDR3 sequences, 75% to 85% of them appearing once. The data were taken from a study of CD8 T cells in Susac syndrome.

The sequence derives from a human donor with multiple sclerosis. The specimen was CD8+ T cells from PBMCs. The rearrangement links TRBV3-1 to TRBJ2-7; D unresolved. The CDR3 nucleotides are TGTGCCAGCAGCCAAGGGCATGGGCTAGTCCCCTACGAGCAGTACTTC. As protein: CASSQGHGLVPYEQYF.